This is a list of T cell receptor beta chains from one sample in a study of early T cells in non-severe SARS-CoV-2 infection. TCRdb re-called the 5' RACE reads with MiXCR, one entry per CDR3 protein. The sample includes tens of thousands of distinct CDR3 sequences, about 4.9% seen only once; the top ten take around 5.2%. Input material: whole blood. All receptors come from an adult who was a healthcare worker with PCR-confirmed SARS-CoV-2 infection or an uninfected control (not recorded which). Both conserved end residues are trimmed from each CDR3. The order of the fields is V gene, J gene, D gene, clone size, CDR3 protein. A D gene is named only where the DNA matches it firmly. Clone size is not always given. Where it is, it says once, few, many or a class for expanded clones.

TRBV7-9	TRBJ2-1	TRBD2	few	ASSLSGKSYNEQF
TRBV6-2/TRBV6-3	TRBJ2-3	.	many	ASSDPMGGPITDTQY
TRBV20-1	TRBJ2-7	.	many	SARTDSYEQY
TRBV27	TRBJ2-7	.	.	AAAGVGGGSYEQY
TRBV3-1	TRBJ1-4	.	many	ASSPTMTAPLPTNEKLF
TRBV3-2	TRBJ2-1	.	many	AICSGRVNEQF
TRBV10-1	TRBJ2-5	.	.	ASSGNQETQY
TRBV20-1	TRBJ1-1	.	many	SAREGGTEAF
TRBV18	TRBJ2-3	.	few	ASSLRTDTQY
TRBV12-3/TRBV12-4	TRBJ2-7	.	few	ASSLSRGYSSYEQY
TRBV5-6	TRBJ2-3	.	many	ASSSLRGATDTQY
TRBV3-1	TRBJ2-3	.	.	ASSQGSRSDTQY
TRBV6-5	TRBJ2-7	.	few	ASSYSWRGTYEQY
TRBV19	TRBJ1-2	.	.	ASKFAAAANYGYT
TRBV7-2	TRBJ2-1	.	many	ASSYLGPDLGAEQF
TRBV7-3	TRBJ2-2	.	many	ASSLVPSSGELF
TRBV14	TRBJ1-2	.	few	ASSPTTGSWHGYT
TRBV10-3	TRBJ2-2	.	many	AISERTDTGELF
TRBV9	TRBJ2-2	.	medium-sized	ASRSSGASYGELF
TRBV29-1	TRBJ1-4	.	many	SAFQYSGEKLF
TRBV12-3/TRBV12-4	TRBJ1-5	.	few	ASTPQPHQPQH
TRBV5-1	TRBJ1-1	.	many	ASSLTGEAF
TRBV12-3/TRBV12-4	TRBJ1-1	.	.	ASSLRDLPNTEAF
TRBV7-2	TRBJ2-5	TRBD2	many	ASSLYAGEGQTQY
TRBV5-1	TRBJ2-1	.	many	ASSLSPSSYNEQF
TRBV5-4	TRBJ2-3	.	many	ASSTGGVGGADTQY
TRBV3-1	TRBJ1-4	TRBD1	many	ASSDRGLREKLF
TRBV4-2	TRBJ2-1	.	few	ASSQDHSRDPTNEQF
TRBV29-1	TRBJ2-2	TRBD1	.	SGQGTGELF
TRBV18	TRBJ2-3	TRBD2	many	ASSPPGTSGTDTQY
TRBV11-2	TRBJ2-1	.	few	ASSLDFTAVYNEQF
TRBV2	TRBJ2-7	.	many	ASSRGATYEQY
TRBV6-4	TRBJ2-5	.	.	ASSPSETQY
TRBV20-1	TRBJ2-7	.	many	SARDGSQLDEQY
TRBV12-3/TRBV12-4	TRBJ2-2	.	few	ASSFGVAGELF
TRBV27	TRBJ2-7	TRBD2	many	ASSWSGTSGYEQY
TRBV7-2	TRBJ1-5	.	.	ASSQSGVSNQPQH
TRBV29-1	TRBJ1-5	.	many	SVGEQRSNQPQH
TRBV7-9	TRBJ2-1	.	few	ASSWSEHEQF
TRBV3-1	TRBJ2-1	.	.	ASSQEDSQGVYNEQF
TRBV7-9	TRBJ2-1	.	many	ASSHYLDEQF
TRBV5-1	TRBJ2-5	.	.	ASSFTGTTQETQY
TRBV19	TRBJ1-2	.	many	ATGDLTGGYGYT
TRBV14	TRBJ2-1	.	few	ASSQEVGGQTYNEQF
TRBV20-1	TRBJ2-1	TRBD2	.	SARDPGLAGLWQF
TRBV29-1	TRBJ1-1	.	many	SAANFGTAF
TRBV21-1	TRBJ2-7	.	few	ASSGEDYEQY
TRBV5-6	TRBJ2-7	TRBD2	many	ASRTTSGSEQY
TRBV2	TRBJ2-3	.	.	ASSERAPESTQY
TRBV13	TRBJ2-7	TRBD2	many	ASSLGAGVPREQY
TRBV18	TRBJ2-2	TRBD1	many	ASSPTGANTGELF
TRBV12-3/TRBV12-4	TRBJ2-2	TRBD1	many	ASRTGGAGTGELF
TRBV25-1	TRBJ1-2	.	many	ASSIGHSYGYT
TRBV4-1	TRBJ2-1	TRBD2	few	ASSQALAGAYNEQF